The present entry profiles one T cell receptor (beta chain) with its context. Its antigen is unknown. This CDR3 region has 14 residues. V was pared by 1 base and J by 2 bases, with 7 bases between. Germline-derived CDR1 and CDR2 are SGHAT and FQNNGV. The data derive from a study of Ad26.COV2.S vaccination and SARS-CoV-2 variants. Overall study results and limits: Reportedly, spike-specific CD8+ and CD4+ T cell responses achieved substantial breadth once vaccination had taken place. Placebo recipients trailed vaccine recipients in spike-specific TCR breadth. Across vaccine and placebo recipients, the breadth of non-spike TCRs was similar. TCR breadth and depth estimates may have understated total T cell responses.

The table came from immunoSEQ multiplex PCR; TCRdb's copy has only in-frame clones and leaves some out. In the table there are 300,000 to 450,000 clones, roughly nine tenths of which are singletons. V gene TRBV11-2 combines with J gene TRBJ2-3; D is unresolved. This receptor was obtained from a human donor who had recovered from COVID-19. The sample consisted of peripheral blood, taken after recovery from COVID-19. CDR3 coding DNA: TGTGCCAGCAGCTTAGGGGCTCACACAGATACGCAGTATTTT. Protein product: CASSLGAHTDTQYF.